The 32 T cell receptor beta chains reported below all come from one sample, sequenced in a study of blood T cell repertoires in COVID-19. Profiled with immunoSEQ multiplex PCR; TCRdb holds only in-frame clones, not every one. The data show 200,000 to 250,000 clones, with approximately 91% seen just once and more than 4.5% held by the top ten. Sequencing was carried out using peripheral blood. These receptors all come from a middle-aged woman with acute or convalescent COVID-19.

The chain joins TRBV2 to TRBJ1-1; D remains ambiguous. The CDR3 length is 17 residues. The V and J ends lost 7 bases and 4 bases respectively, with 25 bases between them. CDR1 is SNHLY, CDR2 FYNNEI, per germline. CDR3 DNA sequence: TGTGCCAGCACCCTGAGCCCCCCCGCCGCGGGTAGCACTGAAGCTTTCTTT. This encodes CASTLSPPAAGSTEAFF.

A remark on this clone: The same CDR3 can be traced to other DNA sequences in this sample. J is TRBJ2-5 and V is TRBV9, with a possible D match to TRBD2 (6 bases). Per germline, CDR1 SGDLS and CDR2 YYNGEE. CDR3 size: 14 residues. V was shortened by 1 base and J by 2 bases, with 9 bases between the two germline ends. The DNA for the CDR3 is TGTGCCAGCAGCGTATCCGGGAGTCAAGAGACCCAGTACTTC. Translation gives CASSVSGSQETQYF.

V and J are TRBV2 and TRBJ1-6; weak D call: TRBD1 (5 bases). The CDR3 consists of 12 residues. Germline CDR1 SNHLY, CDR2 FYNNEI. V dropped 6 bases and J dropped 6 bases, with 6 bases sitting between them. Written as DNA, the CDR3 is TGTGCCAGCAGGGACACTAATTCACCCCTCCACTTT. It is translated as CASRDTNSPLHF. Together with reference TRBV2 and TRBJ1-6, the CDR3 gives the full variable domain: EPEVTQTPSHQVTQMGQEVILRCVPISNHLYFYWYRQILGQKVEFLVSFYNNEISEKSEIFDDQFSVERPDGSNFTLKIRSTKLEDSAMYFCASRDTNSPLHFGNGTRLTVT.

The chain carries TRBV3-1 (or the pseudogene TRBV3-2) and TRBJ2-6; a possible D gene is TRBD1 (6 bases). Deletions cut 2 bases from V and 2 bases from J, with 13 bases between. The CDR3 has 17 amino acids. In germline, CDR1 is LGHDT, CDR2 YNNKEL (reference sequence). The CDR3 here is CASSQNLGAAGANVLTF. For the CDR3, the DNA is TGTGCCAGCAGCCAAAATTTGGGGGCGGCTGGGGCCAACGTCCTGACTTTC.

The chain is built from TRBV5-1 and TRBJ1-4, with D possibly TRBD1 on 5 matching bases. V lost 2 bases, J lost 4 bases, and 12 bases lay in between. CDR3 length equals 15 residues. From germline, CDR1 is SGHRS and CDR2 YFSETQ. The CDR3 region has the DNA TGCGCCAGCAGCTTCCGGGCAGGGAATAATGAAAAACTGTTTTTT. This encodes CASSFRAGNNEKLFF.

V usage is TRBV3-1 (or the pseudogene TRBV3-2) and J usage is TRBJ2-6; 7 bases are shared with TRBD1. The germline gives CDR1 LGHDT, CDR2 YNNKEL (reference sequence). The ends lost 6 bases at V and 10 bases at J; junction bases unmatched: 6. This CDR3 is 13 amino acids long. CDR3 region: CASRLGQLNVLTF. The CDR3 nucleotides read TGTGCCAGCAGGCTGGGACAGCTAAACGTCCTGACTTTC.

The chain uses TRBV7-8 and TRBJ2-5; D might be TRBD2 (6 bases). CDR3 size: 18 residues. Germline CDR1 reads SGHVS; CDR2 reads FQNEAQ. The ends were cut back, 4 bases at V and 2 bases at J, with 23 bases in the middle. The CDR3 DNA follows: TGTGCCAGCAGCTCCAAGACGGCAACTAGGGGAGGACAAGAGACCCAGTACTTC. Translated: CASSSKTATRGGQETQYF. Filled out from reference TRBV7-8 and TRBJ2-5, the complete variable domain reads GAGVSQSPRYKVAKRGQDVALRCDPISGHVSLFWYQQALGQGPEFLTYFQNEAQLDKSGLPSDRFFAERPEGSVSTLKIQRTQQEDSAVYLCASSSKTATRGGQETQYFGPGTRLLVL.

V gene TRBV18 combines with J gene TRBJ2-1, with a weak D call TRBD1 (5 bases). The CDR3 is 13 residues long. Trimming took off 8 bases at V and 3 bases at J, with 11 bases between the two ends. The germline gives CDR1 KGHSH, CDR2 LQKENI. The CDR3 is CASTPDNYNEQFF. As DNA, the CDR3 is TGTGCCAGCACCCCGGACAACTACAATGAGCAGTTCTTC.

The rearrangement links TRBV5-1 to TRBJ1-3; D may be TRBD1 (6 bases). The CDR3 runs to 17 residues. Germline V gives CDR1 SGHRS, CDR2 YFSETQ. Trimming took 5 bases from V and 0 from J, leaving 18 bases between them. The CDR3: CASSLSRDTYSGNTIYF. The CDR3 DNA reads as TGCGCCAGCAGTTTGAGCCGGGACACTTACTCTGGAAACACCATATATTTT.

This clone was seen once. V and J are TRBV4-1 and TRBJ1-5, with 7 bases matching TRBD1. Losses at the gene ends were 0 bases for V and 6 bases for J; bases not matched to a gene: 8. Germline V gene sequence: CDR1 MGHRA, CDR2 YSYEKL. The CDR3 extends over 16 amino acids. The CDR3 DNA follows: TGCGCCAGCAGCCAAGAGGGCCAGGGGGGAAGTCAGCCCCAGCATTTT. Its translation is CASSQEGQGGSQPQHF.

V and J are TRBV10-3 and TRBJ1-1; D possibly corresponds to TRBD1 (5 bases). Per germline, CDR1 ENHRY and CDR2 SYGVKD. CDR3 size: 13 residues. Trimming cost V 7 bases and J 2 bases, with 11 bases left between them. The CDR3 sequence is CAITRQLNTEAFF. The CDR3 region has the DNA TGTGCCATCACGAGACAGCTAAACACTGAAGCTTTCTTT.

This CDR3 reads CASTEGAGAKQYV. CDR3 bases: TGTGCCAGCACTGAAGGTGCGGGGGCCAAGCAGTACGTC. The chain has TRBV6-1 and TRBJ2-7, with D perhaps matching TRBD2 (7 bases). Per germline, CDR1 MNHNS and CDR2 SASEGT. CDR3 length: 13 residues.

This clone was found a few times. This chain uses TRBV18 with TRBJ1-5; possibly TRBD1 for D (6 bases). The CDR3 extends over 15 amino acids. In germline, CDR1 is KGHSH, CDR2 LQKENI. V lost 0 bases to trimming and J lost 5 bases, with 11 bases between them. The CDR3 is CASSPPGQEYQPQHF. CDR3 bases: TGTGCCAGCTCACCACCGGGACAAGAGTATCAGCCCCAGCATTTT.

J is TRBJ1-3 and V is TRBV6-5, with a tentative D call TRBD1 (5 bases). CDR1 is MNHEY, CDR2 SVGAGI, per germline. The CDR3 extends over 15 amino acids. V was cut by 6 bases and J by 2 bases, with 14 bases left in between. CDR3 sequence reads: CASRPSDTPGNTIYF. Written as DNA, the CDR3 is TGTGCCAGCAGACCCTCGGACACCCCTGGAAACACCATATATTTT.

This chain links TRBV7-9 with TRBJ2-2, with D possibly being TRBD2 (6 bases). Germline V gives CDR1 SEHNR, CDR2 FQNEAQ (reference sequence). The CDR3 has 14 residues. The V end lost 1 base, the J end lost 6 bases, and 9 bases lay between the germline ends. CDR3 DNA sequence: TGTGCCAGCAGCTTAGATGGAGGGTCCGGGGAGCTGTTTTTT. Residues: CASSLDGGSGELFF. Drawing the rest from reference TRBV7-9 and TRBJ2-2, the complete variable domain is DTGVSQNPRHKITKRGQNVTFRCDPISEHNRLYWYRQTLGQGPEFLTYFQNEAQLEKSRLLSDRFSAERPKGSFSTLEIQRTEQGDSAMYLCASSLDGGSGELFFGEGSRLTVL.

The CDR3 loop reads CASSLRNQETQYF. In nucleotides, the CDR3 is TGTGCCAGCAGCTTGCGGAACCAAGAGACCCAGTACTTC. The chain combines TRBV7-3 with TRBJ2-5, with D unclear. The CDR3 runs 13 residues. The germline V gene has CDR1 SGHTA and CDR2 FQGTGA. Trimming pared 3 bases from V and 0 bases from J, leaving 5 bases between. The whole variable domain, remainder taken from reference TRBV7-3 and TRBJ2-5, is GAGVSQTPSNKVTEKGKYVELRCDPISGHTALYWYRQSLGQGPEFLIYFQGTGAADDSGLPNDRFFAVRPEGSVSTLKIQRTERGDSAVYLCASSLRNQETQYFGPGTRLLVL.

The chain links TRBV19 to TRBJ2-4; TRBD2 aligns across 14 bases. V lost 3 bases to trimming and J lost 2 bases; unmatched junction nucleotides: 6. The V gene's germline CDR1 is LNHDA and CDR2 SQIVND (reference sequence). This CDR3 has 18 residues. In nucleotides, the CDR3 is TGTGCCAGTAGTATCGGACTAGCGGGGGGTGCATCCAAAAACATTCAGTACTTC. Protein sequence: CASSIGLAGGASKNIQYF. Complete variable domain (other parts from reference TRBV19 and TRBJ2-4): DGGITQSPKYLFRKEGQNVTLSCEQNLNHDAMYWYRQDPGQGLRLIYYSQIVNDFQKGDIAEGYSVSREKKESFPLTVTSAQKNPTAFYLCASSIGLAGGASKNIQYFGAGTRLSVL.

V usage is TRBV10-3 and J usage is TRBJ1-2; 8 nucleotides align to TRBD1. With 2 bases clipped from V and 8 bases from J, the junction kept 7 bases outside the gene matches. Germline CDR1 ENHRY, CDR2 SYGVKD. This CDR3 spans 14 amino acids. CDR3 region: CAISEGGTGGGYTF. In DNA, the CDR3 is TGTGCCATCAGTGAGGGAGGAACAGGGGGAGGCTACACCTTC.

This chain connects TRBV18 to TRBJ2-6; TRBD1 might be the D (5 bases). The CDR3 is 17 amino acids. CDR1 is KGHSH and CDR2 is LQKENI in the germline V gene. V dropped 3 bases and J dropped 3 bases, with 15 bases sitting between them. CDR3 protein: CASSPPARVHGANVLTF. The CDR3 region has the DNA TGTGCCAGCTCACCTCCCGCCAGGGTGCATGGGGCCAACGTCCTGACTTTC.

The rearrangement joins TRBV5-1 to TRBJ1-1; 11 bases line up with TRBD1. J lost 5 bases, V lost 5 bases, and 8 bases had no gene match. The CDR3 is 15 residues long. The germline V gene has CDR1 SGHRS and CDR2 YFSETQ. The CDR3: CASSQDGQGATEAFF. The CDR3 DNA follows: TGCGCCAGCAGTCAGGACGGACAGGGGGCTACTGAAGCTTTCTTT.

The J gene is TRBJ1-2, the V gene TRBV7-8; 7 positions agree with TRBD1. V dropped 1 base and J dropped 7; count of bases not matched to a gene: 12. The CDR3 is 16 residues long. Germline V CDR1 and CDR2: SGHVS, FQNEAQ. Here the CDR3 reads CASSLDNGRGKGGYTF. CDR3 nucleotides: TGTGCCAGCAGCTTAGATAATGGCAGGGGGAAGGGTGGCTACACCTTC.

The V call is TRBV7-2, the J call TRBJ1-3; 8 bases are shared with TRBD1. V was clipped by 3 bases and J by 2 bases; unmatched bases: 3. Germline lookup yields CDR1 SGHTA and CDR2 FQGNSA. The CDR3 runs 15 residues. The CDR3 sequence is CASSFATGAGNTIYF. The CDR3 coding sequence is TGTGCCAGCAGCTTCGCGACAGGGGCTGGAAACACCATATATTTT. Using reference TRBV7-2 and TRBJ1-3 for the parts outside the CDR3, the full variable domain is GAGVSQSPSNKVTEKGKDVELRCDPISGHTALYWYRQSLGQGLEFLIYFQGNSAPDKSGLPSDRFSAERTGGSVSTLTIQRTQQEDSAVYLCASSFATGAGNTIYFGEGSWLTVV.

In the case of this clone: The sample contains more than one DNA sequence encoding this CDR3. The genes are TRBV18 and TRBJ2-7; a weak D match, TRBD2 (6 bases). This CDR3 is built from 12 residues. V was clipped by 2 bases and J by 4 bases, with 6 bases between them. The V gene's germline CDR1 is KGHSH and CDR2 LQKENI. The CDR3 bases are TGTGCCAGCTCACCAGGGGGGTACGAGCAGTACGTC. It translates to CASSPGGYEQYV.

The genes are TRBV2 and TRBJ1-2; TRBD1 might be the D (6 bases). Per germline, CDR1 SNHLY and CDR2 FYNNEI. Between the trimmed V and J ends, which lost 4 bases and 5 bases, there was a span of 17 bases. The CDR3 is 15 amino acids. The CDR3, as DNA: TGTGCCAGCAGTGCCCTCAGGGGCCAGCTTTATGGCTACACCTTC. Translation: CASSALRGQLYGYTF.

The J gene is TRBJ1-2, the V gene TRBV11-2, with 7 bases identical to TRBD1. Germline V gives CDR1 SGHAT, CDR2 FQNNGV. The J segment lost 7 bases and the V segment lost 1 base, leaving 9 bases of the junction unmatched. This CDR3 contains 15 residues. This chain's CDR3 is CASSLALGGGFGYTF. The DNA for the CDR3 is TGTGCCAGCAGCTTAGCGCTAGGGGGCGGTTTTGGCTACACCTTC.

This chain connects TRBV5-1 to TRBJ1-4; D is unclear. Germline V gives CDR1 SGHRS, CDR2 YFSETQ. The CDR3 is 13 residues long. Trimming pared 4 bases from V and 4 bases from J, leaving 8 bases between. The CDR3 nucleotides read TGCGCCAGCAGCAACCGCGGTAATGAAAAACTGTTTTTT. Translated: CASSNRGNEKLFF.

Written as DNA, the CDR3 is TGTGCCAGCAGCTTAGGACAGGGTACCACCGGGGAGCTGTTTTTT. Translating it yields CASSLGQGTTGELFF. The chain recombines TRBV11-2 with TRBJ2-2; TRBD1 agrees at 7 bases. The CDR3 is 15 residues long. From germline, CDR1 is SGHAT and CDR2 FQNNGV. J lost 4 bases, V lost 1 base, and 3 bases had no gene match.

The gene calls are TRBV7-9 and TRBJ1-2; D is ambiguous. Germline CDR1 and CDR2: SEHNR and FQNEAQ (reference sequence). With 5 bases removed from V and 7 bases from J, the gap between germline ends came to 11 bases. CDR3 size: 12 residues. The CDR3 coding sequence is TGTGCCAGCAGCCCACGCCGGGGTGGCTACACCTTC. Protein: CASSPRRGGYTF.

This clone has just a few counts. The gene calls are TRBV27 and TRBJ1-1; TRBD1 is a possible D gene (5 bases). This CDR3 contains 15 residues. The germline V and J ends were trimmed by 5 bases and 4 bases, with 17 bases remaining between them. The V gene's germline CDR1 is MNHEY and CDR2 SMNVEV (reference sequence). This CDR3 reads CASSPHQRDRTEAFF. DNA for the CDR3: TGTGCCAGCAGTCCCCACCAGCGGGACCGCACTGAAGCTTTCTTT.

The chain has TRBV19 and TRBJ1-2; tentatively, D is TRBD1 (6 bases). Germline CDR1 is LNHDA and CDR2 is SQIVND (reference sequence). The CDR3 spans 13 residues. V shed 7 bases and J shed 4 bases, with 13 bases lying between them. The CDR3 sequence is CASTPQGIYGYTF. For the CDR3, the DNA is TGTGCCAGTACTCCCCAGGGGATCTATGGCTACACCTTC.

This rearrangement joins TRBV2 to TRBJ1-2; D possibly corresponds to TRBD1 (5 bases). V lost 5 bases and J 1 base, leaving 14 bases between the germline ends. CDR1 is SNHLY, CDR2 FYNNEI, per germline. The CDR3 sequence is 15 residues long. This CDR3 is CASSRKQEINYGYTF. CDR3 DNA sequence: TGTGCCAGCAGTAGAAAACAGGAGATTAACTATGGCTACACCTTC.

The chain joins TRBV24-1 to TRBJ1-2; 7 bases line up with TRBD1. This CDR3 is 14 amino acids long. Per germline, CDR1 KGHDR and CDR2 SFDVKD. J gave up 7 bases and V 3 bases, and 7 bases lay outside the gene matches. The DNA of the CDR3 is TGTGCCACCAGTGATGGTCCAGGGGGAAGTGGCTACACCTTC. Translation: CATSDGPGGSGYTF.